Below, 8 T cell receptor beta chains from the same sample are listed, as sequenced in a study of T cell responses to AZD1222 COVID-19 vaccine. Sequencing was performed with immunoSEQ multiplex PCR; in TCRdb, only in-frame clones are kept and a portion is missing. In the table there are 95,000 to 150,000 clones, over 75% of which are singletons. Sequencing was performed on peripheral blood, taken on day 0 of AZD1222 vaccination. These receptors were collected from an adult in good health.

The J gene is TRBJ1-5, the V gene TRBV7-2; possible D gene TRBD1, 5 bases. Trimming removed 3 bases from V and 6 bases from J, with 12 bases in between. Per the germline V gene, CDR1 is SGHTA and CDR2 is FQGNSA. This CDR3 is built from 14 residues. CDR3: CASSFGGMGQPQHF. In DNA, the CDR3 is TGTGCCAGCAGCTTCGGGGGGATGGGTCAGCCCCAGCATTTT.

V and J are TRBV5-1 and TRBJ2-7; D gene unclear. Trimming pared 0 bases from V and 7 bases from J, leaving 17 bases between. The CDR3 spans 15 residues. The germline CDR1 and CDR2 sequences are SGHRS and YFSETQ. The CDR3 loop reads CASSLAGPTGREQYF. The CDR3, as DNA: TGCGCCAGCAGCTTGGCCGGACCTACCGGGCGAGAGCAGTACTTC.

The V call is TRBV6-5, the J call TRBJ1-2, with D maybe TRBD1 (6 bases). The CDR3 is made up of 15 amino acids. Trimming shortened V by 6 bases and J by 2 bases, and 16 bases separated the two germline ends. Germline V lookup: CDR1 MNHEY, CDR2 SVGAGI. In DNA form, the CDR3 reads TGTGCCAGCAGCCTGGAGGGGGGGCCCAACTATGGCTACACCTTC. It is translated as CASSLEGGPNYGYTF.

Here the CDR3 DNA reads TGTGCCAGCAGTCCATCGGAGGTACTAAATAATTCACCCCTCCACTTT. Translated, it gives CASSPSEVLNNSPLHF. The chain links TRBV25-1 to TRBJ1-6; no clear D gene. Germline V gene lookup returns CDR1 MGHDK and CDR2 SYGVNS. The CDR3 has 16 amino acids. Trimming removed 5 bases at V and 5 bases at J, with 16 bases between. Full variable domain (outside the CDR3, taken from reference TRBV25-1 and TRBJ1-6): EADIYQTPRYLVIGTGKKITLECSQTMGHDKMYWYQQDPGMELHLIHYSYGVNSTEKGDLSSESTVSRIRTEHFPLTLESARPSHTSQYLCASSPSEVLNNSPLHFGNGTRLTVT.

The chain couples TRBV5-1 to TRBJ1-2; D gene ambiguous. The V end was cut by 0 bases, the J end by 3 bases, with 6 bases between. This CDR3 comprises 13 residues. Germline V gene sequence: CDR1 SGHRS, CDR2 YFSETQ. Written as DNA, the CDR3 is TGCGCCAGCAGCTTGGACCGGGACTATGGCTACACCTTC. Its translation: CASSLDRDYGYTF.

This sequence joins TRBV27 and TRBJ1-2; TRBD1 agrees at 7 bases. After removal of 5 bases from V and 2 bases from J, the junction contained 8 bases not matched to a gene. Germline assignment: CDR1 MNHEY and CDR2 SMNVEV (reference sequence). CDR3 size: 15 residues. The CDR3 DNA sequence: TGTGCCAGCAGTCCAGGGGGACAGTTGAACTATGGCTACACCTTC. Protein product: CASSPGGQLNYGYTF.

The gene calls are TRBV4-2 and TRBJ2-4, with D perhaps TRBD2 (6 bases). This CDR3 region has 16 residues. V was cut by 2 bases and J by 5 bases, with 16 bases left in between. Germline CDR1 reads LGHNA; CDR2 reads YNFKEQ. The CDR3 DNA follows: TGTGCCAGCAGCCAACCGCAAGGGACTGGCCAAAACATTCAGTACTTC. It translates to CASSQPQGTGQNIQYF.

The DNA of the CDR3 is TGTGCCAGCAGCTTAAGAGGCGGGGGTGCAGATACGCAGTATTTT. Translated, it gives CASSLRGGGADTQYF. The J gene is TRBJ2-3, the V gene TRBV7-8; 7 bases are a match to TRBD2. The germline gives CDR1 SGHVS, CDR2 FQNEAQ. There are 15 residues in the CDR3. V trimming: 2 bases; J trimming: 4 bases; junction bases outside the gene matches: 6.